The clone carrying this TCR beta chain appeared a few times. What it recognizes is unknown. These data are taken from a study of OX40 agonist ivuxolimab in advanced cancers. In the study overall: Patients took ivuxolimab, an agonistic anti-OX40 (CD134) antibody. Earlier anti-PD-1, anti-PD-L1 or anti-CTLA-4 therapy was permitted; 30% to 45% had received some. Regarding the study as a whole: CD4+ T cells averaged fewer expanded clones than CD8+ T cells. At 0.1 to 3.0 mg/kg and by week 6, clonal expansion occurred in CD4+ and CD8+ blood T cells.

The V gene's germline CDR1 is SGHAT and CDR2 FQNNGV. With 2 bases removed from V and 7 bases from J, the gap between germline ends came to 17 bases. The CDR3 contains 15 residues. Profiled with immunoSEQ multiplex PCR; TCRdb holds only in-frame clones, not every one. The repertoire consists of roughly 45,000 clones, with roughly 79% occurring once and the leading ten covering 6.5% to 9%. The rearrangement links TRBV11-2 to TRBJ1-1; D uncertain. The clonotype originates from an adult with an advanced solid tumor such as melanoma, head and neck, liver or kidney cancer. This specimen consisted of CD4+ or CD8+ T cells sorted from blood, obtained in a trial of the OX40 agonist ivuxolimab. CDR3 bases: TGTGCCAGCAGCTTACCCCCCTCTAAGAGGAATGAAGCTTTCTTT. This codes for CASSLPPSKRNEAFF.